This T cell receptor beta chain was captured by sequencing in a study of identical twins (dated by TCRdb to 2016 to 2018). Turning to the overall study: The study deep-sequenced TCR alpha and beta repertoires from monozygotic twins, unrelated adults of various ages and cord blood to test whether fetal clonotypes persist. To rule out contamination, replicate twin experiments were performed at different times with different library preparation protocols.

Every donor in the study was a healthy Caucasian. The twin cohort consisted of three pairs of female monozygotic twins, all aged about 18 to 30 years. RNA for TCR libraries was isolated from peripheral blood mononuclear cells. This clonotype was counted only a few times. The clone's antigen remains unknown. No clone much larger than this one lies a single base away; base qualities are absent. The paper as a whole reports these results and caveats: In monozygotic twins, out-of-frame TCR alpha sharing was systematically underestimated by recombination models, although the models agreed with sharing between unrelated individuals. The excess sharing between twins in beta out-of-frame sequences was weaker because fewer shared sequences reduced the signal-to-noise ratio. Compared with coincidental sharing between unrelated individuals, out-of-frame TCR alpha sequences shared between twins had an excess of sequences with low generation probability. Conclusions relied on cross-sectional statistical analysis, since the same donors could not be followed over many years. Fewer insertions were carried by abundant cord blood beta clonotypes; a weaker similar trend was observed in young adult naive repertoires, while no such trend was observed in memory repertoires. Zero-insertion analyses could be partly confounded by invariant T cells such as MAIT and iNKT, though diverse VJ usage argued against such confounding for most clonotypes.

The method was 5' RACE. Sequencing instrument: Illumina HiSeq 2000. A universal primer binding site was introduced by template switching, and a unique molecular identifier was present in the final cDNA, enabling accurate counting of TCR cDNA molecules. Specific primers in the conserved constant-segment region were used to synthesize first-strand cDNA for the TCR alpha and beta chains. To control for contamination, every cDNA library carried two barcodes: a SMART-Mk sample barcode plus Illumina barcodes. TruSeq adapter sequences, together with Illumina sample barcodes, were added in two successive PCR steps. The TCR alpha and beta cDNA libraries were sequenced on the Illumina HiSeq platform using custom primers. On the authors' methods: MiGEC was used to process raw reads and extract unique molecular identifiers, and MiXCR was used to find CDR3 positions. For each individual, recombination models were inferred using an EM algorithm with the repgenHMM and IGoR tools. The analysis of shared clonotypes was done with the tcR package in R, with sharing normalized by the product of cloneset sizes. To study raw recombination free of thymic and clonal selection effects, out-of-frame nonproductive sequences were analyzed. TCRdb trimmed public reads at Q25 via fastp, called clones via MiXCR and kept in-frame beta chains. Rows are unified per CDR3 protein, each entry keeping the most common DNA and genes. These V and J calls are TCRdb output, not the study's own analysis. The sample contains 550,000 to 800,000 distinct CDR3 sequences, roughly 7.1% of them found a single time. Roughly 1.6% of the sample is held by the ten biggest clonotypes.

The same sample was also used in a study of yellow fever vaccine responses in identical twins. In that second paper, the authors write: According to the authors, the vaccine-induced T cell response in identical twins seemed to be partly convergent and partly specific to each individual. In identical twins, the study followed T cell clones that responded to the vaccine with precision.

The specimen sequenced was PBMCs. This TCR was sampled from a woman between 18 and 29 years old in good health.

CDR3 sequence: CATSDGSNQPQHF. At the DNA level, the sequence is TGTGCCACCAGTGACGGAAGCAATCAGCCCCAGCATTTT. The chain is made from TRBV24-1 and TRBJ1-5, with no confidently assigned D gene. There are 13 amino acids in the CDR3, from cysteine to phenylalanine inclusive. Left in the record is the CDR3 DNA by itself, 39 bases read in frame from the first base. The germline V gene encodes CDR1 KGHDR and CDR2 SFDVKD. V lost 4 bases and J lost 1 base; the stretch between them is 4 bases long.